This T cell receptor beta chain was found in a study of T-cell reconstitution after alpha-beta-depleted transplantation in children (TCRdb year 2016). Study-wide context: T-cell immune reconstitution after TCRalphabeta/CD19-depleted allogeneic hematopoietic cell transplantation in children was quantitatively tracked in the study by means of TCR repertoire profiling.

The CDR3 measures 15 amino acids from cysteine to phenylalanine. CDR3 DNA only is kept here, 45 bases in frame from base 1. V has 6 bases trimmed and J has 5 bases trimmed; junction bases matching no gene number 8. Based on the germline V gene, the CDR1 and CDR2 sequences are MDHEN and SYDVKM. The method behind the library was PCR. Data came from an Illumina HiSeq 2500. TCR libraries were prepared with molecular barcoding, using unique molecular identifiers to normalize TCRbeta repertoire quantification. Using fastp at Q25 and MiXCR, TCRdb reprocessed the public reads and kept productive beta chains. CDR3 protein sequences are deduplicated, and each keeps its most common genes and DNA. The sample profile shows about 200,000 distinct CDR3 sequences; about 7% of them were found once. The ten most abundant clones make up 4.5% to 6.5% of the sample. This specimen's treatment or condition label, interpreted: allogeneic hematopoietic cell transplantation with graft depleted of TCRalphabeta T cells and CD19 B cells. The children who served as transplant recipients had been given grafts of TCRalphabeta/CD19-depleted allogeneic hematopoietic cells.

Study-wide findings and limitations: Hyperexpanded clone frequencies declined over subsequent months; after one year, T-cell counts and TCRbeta diversity were mostly attributed to newly produced T cells. In some patients, the high TCRbeta diversity seen at day 60 was put down to recipient T cells and intrathymic progenitors that had survived conditioning. The apparently early recovery of alphabetaT-cell counts about two months after transplant reportedly depended on only several hundred rapidly expanded clones that came from non-depleted graft cells.

This clonotype was counted between two and nine times. Its antigen is unknown. No much larger clone exists at a distance of one base, and base qualities are not known. This specimen consisted of PBMCs, obtained before TCRalphabeta/CD19-depleted stem cell transplant. The rearrangement combines TRBV28 with TRBJ2-5; 11 junctional bases match TRBD2. The sequence was obtained from a boy between 2 and 10 years old with acute lymphoblastic leukemia, due to receive a stem cell transplant. The bases are TGTGCCAGCAGAGTAACTAGCGGGAGACTGGAGACCCAGTACTTC. It encodes CASRVTSGRLETQYF.